The rows below give T cell receptor beta chains drawn from one sample of a study of cytomegalovirus exposure and HLA in healthy donors. Clones were read by immunoSEQ multiplex PCR, and TCRdb kept only the in-frame ones, dropping some. This table holds some 130,000 clones, approximately 82% found once. Sequenced: PBMCs. The receptors were sampled from a female donor in good health and CMV-seronegative. Each CDR3 is given with its conserved first and last residue. The order of the fields is D gene, J gene, clone size, V gene, CDR3 protein, CDR3 DNA. The D gene is left open where the match is weak. The size of a clone is reported for some rows only, either as once, few or many, or as a class for expanded clones.

d_call: NA; j_call: TRBJ2-1; clone_size: few; v_call: TRBV4-3; cdr3_aa: CASSQSGLASENEQFF; cdr3_nt: TGCGCCAGCAGCCAAAGCGGCCTCGCCTCGGAGAATGAGCAGTTCTTC
d_call: TRBD1; j_call: TRBJ1-4; clone_size: few; v_call: TRBV27; cdr3_aa: CASRGGQGKEKLFF; cdr3_nt: TGTGCCAGTAGGGGGGGACAGGGGAAAGAAAAACTGTTTTTT
d_call: TRBD1; j_call: TRBJ1-2; clone_size: NA; v_call: TRBV6-1; cdr3_aa: CASSEGTGHINYGYTF; cdr3_nt: TGTGCCAGCAGTGAAGGGACAGGGCATATTAACTATGGCTACACCTTC
d_call: NA; j_call: TRBJ1-4; clone_size: NA; v_call: TRBV5-1; cdr3_aa: CASSWGGSNEKLFF; cdr3_nt: TGCGCCAGCAGCTGGGGAGGGAGTAATGAAAAACTGTTTTTT
d_call: NA; j_call: TRBJ2-7; clone_size: NA; v_call: TRBV27; cdr3_aa: CASSLTRGGRYEQYF; cdr3_nt: TGTGCCAGCAGTTTAACGAGGGGGGGCAGGTACGAGCAGTACTTC
d_call: NA; j_call: TRBJ2-3; clone_size: once; v_call: TRBV9; cdr3_aa: CASTSTDTQYF; cdr3_nt: TGTGCCAGCACTTCCACAGATACGCAGTATTTT
d_call: NA; j_call: TRBJ1-2; clone_size: NA; v_call: TRBV6-1; cdr3_aa: CASSGQLNYGYTF; cdr3_nt: TGTGCCAGCAGTGGACAGCTTAACTATGGCTACACCTTC
d_call: TRBD1; j_call: TRBJ1-6; clone_size: NA; v_call: TRBV7-9; cdr3_aa: CASSDGDDRGNRSPLHF; cdr3_nt: TGTGCCAGCAGCGATGGTGACGACAGGGGGAACCGTTCACCCCTCCACTTT
d_call: NA; j_call: TRBJ2-5; clone_size: NA; v_call: TRBV27; cdr3_aa: CASSLGPQGGETQYF; cdr3_nt: TGTGCCAGCAGTTTAGGGCCCCAGGGAGGAGAGACCCAGTACTTC
d_call: TRBD1; j_call: TRBJ2-5; clone_size: few; v_call: TRBV19; cdr3_aa: CASSLGDRNLGAQYF; cdr3_nt: TGTGCCAGTAGTCTAGGGGACAGAAACCTTGGGGCCCAGTACTTC
d_call: TRBD2; j_call: TRBJ2-7; clone_size: NA; v_call: TRBV4-1; cdr3_aa: CASSQGSGASFYEQYF; cdr3_nt: TGCGCCAGCAGCCAGGGTAGCGGGGCAAGCTTCTACGAGCAGTACTTC
d_call: TRBD1; j_call: TRBJ2-7; clone_size: NA; v_call: TRBV19; cdr3_aa: CASSFGTEYEQYF; cdr3_nt: TGTGCCAGTAGTTTCGGGACAGAGTACGAGCAGTACTTC
d_call: NA; j_call: TRBJ1-5; clone_size: few; v_call: TRBV7-2; cdr3_aa: CASSLVGDGGQPQHF; cdr3_nt: TGTGCCAGCAGCTTAGTGGGAGACGGTGGTCAGCCCCAGCATTTT
d_call: TRBD1; j_call: TRBJ2-7; clone_size: NA; v_call: TRBV11-2; cdr3_aa: CASSFRGQGIYEQYF; cdr3_nt: TGTGCCAGCAGCTTCCGGGGACAGGGGATTTACGAGCAGTACTTC
d_call: TRBD1; j_call: TRBJ1-1; clone_size: NA; v_call: TRBV18; cdr3_aa: CASSPTGGTRTEAFF; cdr3_nt: TGTGCCAGCTCACCGACAGGGGGTACGAGAACTGAAGCTTTCTTT
d_call: NA; j_call: TRBJ2-2; clone_size: once; v_call: TRBV4-1; cdr3_aa: CASSQTAFAGELFF; cdr3_nt: TGCGCCAGCAGCCAAACCGCGTTCGCCGGGGAGCTGTTTTTT
d_call: NA; j_call: TRBJ1-1; clone_size: NA; v_call: TRBV4-2; cdr3_aa: CASSPGQLMNTEAFF; cdr3_nt: TGTGCCAGCAGCCCTGGACAACTCATGAACACTGAAGCTTTCTTT
d_call: NA; j_call: TRBJ2-6; clone_size: few; v_call: TRBV6-5; cdr3_aa: CASSYAVSGANVLTF; cdr3_nt: TGTGCCAGCAGTTACGCAGTCTCTGGGGCCAACGTCCTGACTTTC
d_call: NA; j_call: TRBJ2-5; clone_size: NA; v_call: TRBV5-4; cdr3_aa: CASSSGLEETQYF; cdr3_nt: TGTGCCAGCAGCTCGGGACTGGAAGAGACCCAGTACTTC
d_call: NA; j_call: TRBJ1-2; clone_size: NA; v_call: TRBV4-1; cdr3_aa: CASSQETKIAGGYTF; cdr3_nt: TGCGCCAGCAGCCAAGAAACGAAGATAGCCGGGGGCTACACCTTC
d_call: TRBD1; j_call: TRBJ1-1; clone_size: NA; v_call: TRBV25-1; cdr3_aa: CASSEFTGEDTEAFF; cdr3_nt: TGTGCCAGCAGTGAATTCACAGGGGAGGACACTGAAGCTTTCTTT
d_call: NA; j_call: TRBJ1-5; clone_size: NA; v_call: TRBV5-1; cdr3_aa: CASSLGLGNQPQHF; cdr3_nt: TGCGCCAGCAGCTTGGGACTTGGGAATCAGCCCCAGCATTTT
d_call: NA; j_call: TRBJ1-1; clone_size: NA; v_call: TRBV19; cdr3_aa: CASRPASSGNTEAFF; cdr3_nt: TGTGCCAGTAGGCCGGCCAGCTCAGGGAACACTGAAGCTTTCTTT
d_call: NA; j_call: TRBJ2-7; clone_size: few; v_call: TRBV7-9; cdr3_aa: CASSIGGVGEQYF; cdr3_nt: TGTGCCAGCAGCATCGGAGGGGTCGGCGAGCAGTACTTC
d_call: NA; j_call: TRBJ2-7; clone_size: NA; v_call: TRBV6-4; cdr3_aa: CASSLAKSYEQYF; cdr3_nt: TGTGCCAGCAGTTTAGCTAAGTCCTACGAGCAGTACTTC
d_call: NA; j_call: TRBJ2-7; clone_size: NA; v_call: TRBV6-6; cdr3_aa: CASSFPTASYEQYF; cdr3_nt: TGTGCCAGCAGTTTCCCGACAGCCTCCTACGAGCAGTACTTC
d_call: TRBD1; j_call: TRBJ2-5; clone_size: NA; v_call: TRBV6-6; cdr3_aa: CASSRQGRTETQYF; cdr3_nt: TGTGCCAGCAGTAGACAGGGGAGGACAGAGACCCAGTACTTC
d_call: NA; j_call: TRBJ2-2; clone_size: once; v_call: TRBV25-1; cdr3_aa: CASRKELGGELLF; cdr3_nt: TGTGCCAGCAGGAAGGAGCTCGGCGGGGAGCTGCTTTTT
d_call: NA; j_call: TRBJ1-4; clone_size: NA; v_call: TRBV6-5; cdr3_aa: CASSYSPQAINEKLFF; cdr3_nt: TGTGCCAGCAGTTACTCCCCACAGGCTATTAATGAAAAACTGTTTTTT
d_call: NA; j_call: TRBJ2-1; clone_size: NA; v_call: TRBV4-3; cdr3_aa: CASSLRSTLVDNNEQFF; cdr3_nt: TGCGCCAGCAGCCTAAGATCAACACTAGTAGATAACAATGAGCAGTTCTTC